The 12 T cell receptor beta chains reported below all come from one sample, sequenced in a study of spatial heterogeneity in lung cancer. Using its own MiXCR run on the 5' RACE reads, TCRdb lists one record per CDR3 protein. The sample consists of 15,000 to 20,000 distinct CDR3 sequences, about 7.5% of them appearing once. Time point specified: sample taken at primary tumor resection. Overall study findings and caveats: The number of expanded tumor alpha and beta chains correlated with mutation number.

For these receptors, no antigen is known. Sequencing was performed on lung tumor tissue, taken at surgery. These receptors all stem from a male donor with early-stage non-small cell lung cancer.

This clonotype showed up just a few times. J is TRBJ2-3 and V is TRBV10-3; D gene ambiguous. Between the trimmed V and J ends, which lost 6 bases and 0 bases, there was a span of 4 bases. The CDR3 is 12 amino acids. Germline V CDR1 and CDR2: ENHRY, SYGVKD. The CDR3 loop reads CAIRGSTDTQYF. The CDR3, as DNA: TGTGCCATCAGGGGTAGCACAGATACGCAGTATTTT.

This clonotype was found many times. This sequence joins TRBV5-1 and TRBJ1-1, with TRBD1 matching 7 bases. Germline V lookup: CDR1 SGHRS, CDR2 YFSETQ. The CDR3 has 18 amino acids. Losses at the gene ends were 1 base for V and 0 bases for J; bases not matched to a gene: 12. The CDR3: CASSLRTGGMGMNTEAFF. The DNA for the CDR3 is TGCGCCAGCAGCTTGAGGACAGGAGGAATGGGGATGAACACTGAAGCTTTCTTT.

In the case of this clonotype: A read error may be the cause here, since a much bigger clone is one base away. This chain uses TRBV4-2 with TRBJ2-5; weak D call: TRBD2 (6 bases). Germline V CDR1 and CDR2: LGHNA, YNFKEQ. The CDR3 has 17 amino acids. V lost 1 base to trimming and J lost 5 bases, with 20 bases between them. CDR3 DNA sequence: TGTGCCAGCAGCCAAGCCCGAGGCCGGGGGTGTAGGGAGACCCAGTACTTC. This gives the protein CASSQARGRGCRETQYF.

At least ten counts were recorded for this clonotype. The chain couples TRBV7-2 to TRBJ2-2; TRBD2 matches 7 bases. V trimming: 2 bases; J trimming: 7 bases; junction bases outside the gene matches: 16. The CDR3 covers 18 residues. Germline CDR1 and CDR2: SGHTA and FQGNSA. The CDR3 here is CASSLRAIASGGDGELFF. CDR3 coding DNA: TGTGCCAGCAGCTTAAGGGCGATAGCTAGCGGAGGGGACGGGGAGCTGTTTTTT.

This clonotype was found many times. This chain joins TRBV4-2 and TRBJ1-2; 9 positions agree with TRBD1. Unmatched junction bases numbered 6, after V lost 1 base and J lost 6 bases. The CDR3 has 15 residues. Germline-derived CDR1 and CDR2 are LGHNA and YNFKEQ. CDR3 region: CASSQGDRADDGYTF. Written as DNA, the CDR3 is TGTGCCAGCAGCCAAGGGGACAGGGCGGATGATGGCTACACCTTC.

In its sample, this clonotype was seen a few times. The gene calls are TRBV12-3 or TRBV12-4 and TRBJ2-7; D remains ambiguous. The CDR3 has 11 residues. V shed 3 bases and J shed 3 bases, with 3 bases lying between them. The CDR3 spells CASSFSYEQYF. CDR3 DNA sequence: TGTGCCAGCAGTTTTAGCTACGAGCAGTACTTC.

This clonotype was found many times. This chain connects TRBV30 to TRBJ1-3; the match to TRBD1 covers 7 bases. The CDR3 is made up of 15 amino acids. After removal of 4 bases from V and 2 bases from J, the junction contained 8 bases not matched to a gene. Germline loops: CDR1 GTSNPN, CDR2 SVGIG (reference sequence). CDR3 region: CAWTTGASAGNTIYF. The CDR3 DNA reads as TGTGCCTGGACTACAGGGGCGTCAGCTGGAAACACCATATATTTT.

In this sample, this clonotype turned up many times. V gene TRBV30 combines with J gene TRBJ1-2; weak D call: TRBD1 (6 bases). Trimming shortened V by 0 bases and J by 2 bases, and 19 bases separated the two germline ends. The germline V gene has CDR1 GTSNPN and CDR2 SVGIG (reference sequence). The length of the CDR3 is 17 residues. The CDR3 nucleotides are TGTGCCTGGAGTGTTCACGTTGGGGGGGCCCTAAACTATGGCTACACCTTC. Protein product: CAWSVHVGGALNYGYTF.

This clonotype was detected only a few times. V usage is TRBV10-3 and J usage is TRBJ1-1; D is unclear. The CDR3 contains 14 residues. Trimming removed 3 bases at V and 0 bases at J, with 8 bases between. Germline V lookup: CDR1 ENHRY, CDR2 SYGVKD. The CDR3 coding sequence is TGTGCCATCAGTGAAAGGATTTTGAACACTGAAGCTTTCTTT. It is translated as CAISERILNTEAFF.

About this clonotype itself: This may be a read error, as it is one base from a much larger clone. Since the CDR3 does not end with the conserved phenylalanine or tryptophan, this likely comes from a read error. CDR3 residues: CASSETGVSYNEQFS. Here the CDR3 DNA reads TGCGCCAGCAGTGAGACTGGGGTATCCTACAATGAGCAGTTCTCC. The rearrangement uses TRBV10-1 and TRBJ2-1, with unresolved D. V shed 2 bases and J shed 1 base, with 9 bases lying between them. Germline V CDR1 and CDR2: WNHNN, SYGVQD (reference sequence). CDR3 length equals 15 residues.

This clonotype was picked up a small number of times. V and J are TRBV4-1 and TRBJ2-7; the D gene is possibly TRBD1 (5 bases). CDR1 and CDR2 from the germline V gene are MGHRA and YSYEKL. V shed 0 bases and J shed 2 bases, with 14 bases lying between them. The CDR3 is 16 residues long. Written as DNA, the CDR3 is TGCGCCAGCAGCCAAGATCCAACAGGCCTTACCTACGAGCAGTACTTC. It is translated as CASSQDPTGLTYEQYF.

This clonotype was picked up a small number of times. CDR3 coding DNA: TGCGCCAGCAGCCAAGATCCCTCAGGGGACGAGCAGTACTTC. Encoded protein: CASSQDPSGDEQYF. The chain links TRBV4-1 to TRBJ2-7, with D perhaps matching TRBD1 (6 bases). Germline V gene sequence: CDR1 MGHRA, CDR2 YSYEKL. The CDR3 extends over 14 amino acids. V was shortened by 0 bases and J by 5 bases, with 11 bases between the two germline ends.